This is a list of T cell receptor beta chains from one sample in a study of vaccination and CD4 T cells after COVID-19. A single record per CDR3 protein comes from TCRdb applying MiXCR to the PCR reads. Of around 21,000 distinct CDR3 sequences in the sample, 42% are singletons; the top ten hold 7.5% to 10%. These receptors are not linked to any known antigen. Sequences were derived from CD4+ T cells from blood, cultured in vitro, sampled about 7 months after SARS-CoV-2 vaccination. The receptors were sampled from a human donor who had recovered from COVID-19. Both conserved end residues are part of each CDR3.

v_call cdr3_aa
TRBV28 CASSPAGVGNEQFF
TRBV7-9 CASSLVRASGMHEQFF
TRBV27 CASSIRDPPYEQYF
TRBV28 CASSLRGSTEAFF
TRBV24-1 CATSDWEQGTQYF
TRBV19 CASSMQGASETQYF
TRBV29-1 CSVGGQGAAQETQYF
TRBV20-1 CSARGPTDYGYTF
TRBV6-1 CATSLGAWAAEETQYF
TRBV27 CASQVHQPQHF
TRBV18 CASSPPSGSSYNEQFF
TRBV20-1 CSATQNEQFF
TRBV7-9 CASSLELGVSNQPQHF
TRBV20-1 CSAPGLAGRYEQYF
TRBV28 CATISGPEAFF
TRBV28 CASSPSAAGGRAQYF
TRBV7-2 CASSYVTGDSPLHF